This TCR beta chain originates from a study of OX40 agonist ivuxolimab in advanced cancers. V lost 0 bases, J lost 5 bases, and 11 bases lay in between. Per the germline V gene, CDR1 is SGHNT and CDR2 is YYREEE (reference sequence). The CDR3 contains 14 residues. Remarks on this clone: Its specificity is unknown.

Enrollment shut out patients with autoimmune disease history or systemic immunosuppression. Libraries were prepared by immunoSEQ multiplex PCR; TCRdb keeps only in-frame clonotypes and omits some of them. The sample has around 70,000 clones; approximately 81% are singletons. Study findings and constraints: In the expanded peripheral T cells, antigen specificity was never determined. Expanded clones were, on average, more numerous among CD8+ T cells than CD4+.

Here the sequenced sample was CD4+ or CD8+ T cells sorted from blood, taken in a trial of the OX40 agonist ivuxolimab. The rearrangement links TRBV5-4 to TRBJ1-2, with no clear D. The clonotype originates from an adult with an advanced solid tumor such as melanoma, head and neck, liver or kidney cancer. Written as DNA, the CDR3 is TGTGCCAGCAGCTTGGCCGGCAGCTATTATGGCTACACCTTC. It encodes CASSLAGSYYGYTF.